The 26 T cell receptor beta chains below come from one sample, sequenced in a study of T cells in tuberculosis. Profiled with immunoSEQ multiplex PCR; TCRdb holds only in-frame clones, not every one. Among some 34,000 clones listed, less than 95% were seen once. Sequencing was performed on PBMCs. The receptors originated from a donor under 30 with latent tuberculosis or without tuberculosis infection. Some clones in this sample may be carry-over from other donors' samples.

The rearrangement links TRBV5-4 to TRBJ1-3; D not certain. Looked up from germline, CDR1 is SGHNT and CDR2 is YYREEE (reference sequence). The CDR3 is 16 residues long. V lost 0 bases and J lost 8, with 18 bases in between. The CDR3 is CASSLGGGSTHDTIYF. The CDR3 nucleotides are TGTGCCAGCAGCTTGGGAGGAGGATCCACTCACGACACCATATATTTT.

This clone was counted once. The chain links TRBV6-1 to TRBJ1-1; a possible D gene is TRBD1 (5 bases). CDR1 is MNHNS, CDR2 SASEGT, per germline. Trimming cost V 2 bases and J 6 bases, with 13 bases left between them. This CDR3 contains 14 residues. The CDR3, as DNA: TGTGCCAGCAGTGAACGGGGGGAGGTTTCTGAAGCTTTCTTT. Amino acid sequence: CASSERGEVSEAFF.

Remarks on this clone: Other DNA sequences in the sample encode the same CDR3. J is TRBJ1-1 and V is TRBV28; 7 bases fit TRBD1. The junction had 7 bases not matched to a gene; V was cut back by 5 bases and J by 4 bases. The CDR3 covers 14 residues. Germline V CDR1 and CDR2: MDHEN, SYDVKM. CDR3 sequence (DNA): TGTGCCAGCAGTCCACAGGGGATTGGCACTGAAGCTTTCTTT. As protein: CASSPQGIGTEAFF.

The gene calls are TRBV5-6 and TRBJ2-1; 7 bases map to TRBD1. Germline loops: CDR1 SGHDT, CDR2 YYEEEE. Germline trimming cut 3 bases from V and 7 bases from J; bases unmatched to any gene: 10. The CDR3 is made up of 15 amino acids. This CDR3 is CASSSRRGRPNEQFF. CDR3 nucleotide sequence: TGTGCCAGCAGCTCGCGAAGGGGGCGCCCAAATGAGCAGTTCTTC. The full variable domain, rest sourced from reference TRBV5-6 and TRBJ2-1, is DAGVTQSPTHLIKTRGQQVTLRCSPKSGHDTVSWYQQALGQGPQFIFQYYEEEERQRGNFPDRFSGHQFPNYSSELNVNALLLGDSALYLCASSSRRGRPNEQFFGPGTRLTVL.

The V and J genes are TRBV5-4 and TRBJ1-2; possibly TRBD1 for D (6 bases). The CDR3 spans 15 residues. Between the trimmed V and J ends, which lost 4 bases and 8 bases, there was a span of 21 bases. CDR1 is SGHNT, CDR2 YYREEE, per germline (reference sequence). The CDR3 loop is CASSRGWQGIGGYTF. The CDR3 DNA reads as TGTGCCAGCAGCCGCGGTTGGCAGGGGATAGGCGGCTACACCTTC.

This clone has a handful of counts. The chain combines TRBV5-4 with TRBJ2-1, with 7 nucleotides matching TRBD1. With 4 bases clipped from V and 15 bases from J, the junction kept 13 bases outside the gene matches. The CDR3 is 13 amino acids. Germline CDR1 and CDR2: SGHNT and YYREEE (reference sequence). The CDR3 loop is CASSLDETGVPFF. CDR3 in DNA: TGTGCCAGCAGCCTGGATGAAACAGGGGTTCCGTTCTTC.

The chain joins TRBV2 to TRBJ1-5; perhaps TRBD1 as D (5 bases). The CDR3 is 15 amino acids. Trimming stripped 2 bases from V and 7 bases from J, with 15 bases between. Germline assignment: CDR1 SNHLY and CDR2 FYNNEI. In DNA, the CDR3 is TGTGCCAGCAGTGAATGGGGGGGAAGAGAACAGCCCCAGCATTTT. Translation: CASSEWGGREQPQHF. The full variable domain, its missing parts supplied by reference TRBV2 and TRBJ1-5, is EPEVTQTPSHQVTQMGQEVILRCVPISNHLYFYWYRQILGQKVEFLVSFYNNEISEKSEIFDDQFSVERPDGSNFTLKIRSTKLEDSAMYFCASSEWGGREQPQHFGDGTRLSIL.

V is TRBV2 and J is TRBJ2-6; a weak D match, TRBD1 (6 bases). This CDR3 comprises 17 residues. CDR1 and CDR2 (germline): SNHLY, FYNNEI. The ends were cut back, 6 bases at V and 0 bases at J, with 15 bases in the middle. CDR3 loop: CASRKTGLSSGANVLTF. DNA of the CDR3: TGTGCCAGCAGGAAGACAGGATTAAGCTCTGGGGCCAACGTCCTGACTTTC.

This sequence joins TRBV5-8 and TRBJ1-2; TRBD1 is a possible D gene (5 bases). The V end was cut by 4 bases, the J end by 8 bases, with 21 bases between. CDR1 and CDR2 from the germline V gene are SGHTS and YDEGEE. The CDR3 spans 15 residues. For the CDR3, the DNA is TGTGCCAGCAGCCAGGGCCGGGGCACCACTAGCGGCTACACCTTC. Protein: CASSQGRGTTSGYTF.

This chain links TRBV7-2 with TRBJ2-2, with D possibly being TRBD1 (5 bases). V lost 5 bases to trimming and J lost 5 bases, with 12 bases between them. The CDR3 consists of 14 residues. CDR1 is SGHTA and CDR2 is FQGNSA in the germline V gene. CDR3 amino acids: CASSAKQETGELFF. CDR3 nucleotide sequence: TGTGCCAGCAGCGCAAAACAGGAGACCGGGGAGCTGTTTTTT.

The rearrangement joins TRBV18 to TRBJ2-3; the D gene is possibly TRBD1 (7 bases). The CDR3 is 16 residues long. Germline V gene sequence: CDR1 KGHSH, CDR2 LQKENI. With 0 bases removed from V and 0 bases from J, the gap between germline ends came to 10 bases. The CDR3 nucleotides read TGTGCCAGCTCACCACCGCCAGGGGGGAGCACAGATACGCAGTATTTT. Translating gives CASSPPPGGSTDTQYF.

DNA of the CDR3: TGTGCCTGTGCTCGGGGATTCTATGGCTACACCTTC. Translation: CACARGFYGYTF. This chain links TRBV30 with TRBJ1-2; no firm D call. CDR1 and CDR2 (germline): GTSNPN, SVGIG (reference sequence). The V gene lost 6 bases and the J gene lost 4 bases, with 12 bases spanning the gap. The length of the CDR3 is 12 residues.

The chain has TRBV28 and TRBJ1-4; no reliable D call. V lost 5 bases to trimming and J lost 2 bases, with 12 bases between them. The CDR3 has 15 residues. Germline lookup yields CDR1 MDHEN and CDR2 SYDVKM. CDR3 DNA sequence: TGTGCCAGCAGTCGCGGATTGAGGACTAATGAAAAACTGTTTTTT. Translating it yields CASSRGLRTNEKLFF. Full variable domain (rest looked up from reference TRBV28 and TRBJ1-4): DVKVTQSSRYLVKRTGEKVFLECVQDMDHENMFWYRQDPGLGLRLIYFSYDVKMKEKGDIPEGYSVSREKKERFSLILESASTNQTSMYLCASSRGLRTNEKLFFGSGTQLSVL.

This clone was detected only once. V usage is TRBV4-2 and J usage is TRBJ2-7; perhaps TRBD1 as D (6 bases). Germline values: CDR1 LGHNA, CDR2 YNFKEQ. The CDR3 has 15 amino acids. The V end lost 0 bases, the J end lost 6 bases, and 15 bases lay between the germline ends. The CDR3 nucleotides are TGTGCCAGCAGCCAAGATGTAAGGGGGACACTCGAGCAGTACTTC. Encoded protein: CASSQDVRGTLEQYF.

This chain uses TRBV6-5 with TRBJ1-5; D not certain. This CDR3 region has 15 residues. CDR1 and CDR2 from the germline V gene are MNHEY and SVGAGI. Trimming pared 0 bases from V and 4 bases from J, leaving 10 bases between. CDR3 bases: TGTGCCAGCAGTTACTCGGCCGTTGCTAATCAGCCCCAGCATTTT. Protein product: CASSYSAVANQPQHF.

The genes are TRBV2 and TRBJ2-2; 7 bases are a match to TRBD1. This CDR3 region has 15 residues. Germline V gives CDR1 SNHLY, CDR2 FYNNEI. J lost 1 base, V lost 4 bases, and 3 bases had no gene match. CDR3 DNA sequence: TGTGCCAGCAGTGTGACAGGGAAGAACACCGGGGAGCTGTTTTTT. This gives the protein CASSVTGKNTGELFF.

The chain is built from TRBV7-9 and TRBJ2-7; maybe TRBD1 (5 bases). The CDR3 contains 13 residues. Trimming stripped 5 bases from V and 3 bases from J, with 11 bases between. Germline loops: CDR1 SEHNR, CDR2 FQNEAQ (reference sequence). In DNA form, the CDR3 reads TGTGCCAGCAGCCCCTCAGACAGCTACGAGCAGTACTTC. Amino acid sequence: CASSPSDSYEQYF.

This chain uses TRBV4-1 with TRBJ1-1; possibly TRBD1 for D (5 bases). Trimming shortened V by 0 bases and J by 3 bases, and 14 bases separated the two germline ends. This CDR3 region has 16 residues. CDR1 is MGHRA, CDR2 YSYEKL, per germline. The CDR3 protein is CASSQDGQGADTEAFF. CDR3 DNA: TGCGCCAGCAGCCAAGATGGCCAGGGCGCCGACACTGAAGCTTTCTTT.

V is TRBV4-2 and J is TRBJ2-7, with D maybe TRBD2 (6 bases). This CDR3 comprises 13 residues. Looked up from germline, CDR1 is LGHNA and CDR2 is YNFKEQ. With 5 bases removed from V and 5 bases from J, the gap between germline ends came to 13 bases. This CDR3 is CASSSAGTNEQYF. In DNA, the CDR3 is TGTGCCAGCAGCTCGGCGGGGACCAACGAGCAGTACTTC.

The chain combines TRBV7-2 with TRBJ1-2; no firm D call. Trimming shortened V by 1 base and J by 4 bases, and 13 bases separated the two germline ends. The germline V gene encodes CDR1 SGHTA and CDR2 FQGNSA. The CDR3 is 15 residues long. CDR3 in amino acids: CASSLDTGGFYGYTF. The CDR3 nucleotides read TGTGCCAGCAGCTTAGATACCGGCGGGTTCTATGGCTACACCTTC. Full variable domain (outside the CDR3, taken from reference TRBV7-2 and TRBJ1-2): GAGVSQSPSNKVTEKGKDVELRCDPISGHTALYWYRQSLGQGLEFLIYFQGNSAPDKSGLPSDRFSAERTGGSVSTLTIQRTQQEDSAVYLCASSLDTGGFYGYTFGSGTRLTVV.

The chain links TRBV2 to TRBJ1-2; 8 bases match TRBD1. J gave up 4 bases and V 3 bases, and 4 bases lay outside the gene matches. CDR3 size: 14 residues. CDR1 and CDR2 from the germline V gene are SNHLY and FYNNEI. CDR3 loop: CASSETDRVYGYTF. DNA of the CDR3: TGTGCCAGCAGTGAGACGGACAGGGTCTATGGCTACACCTTC.

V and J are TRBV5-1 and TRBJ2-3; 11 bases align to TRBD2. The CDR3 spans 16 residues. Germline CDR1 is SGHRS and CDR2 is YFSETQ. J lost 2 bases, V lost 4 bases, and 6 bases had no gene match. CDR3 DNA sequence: TGCGCCAGCAGCACTGGGACTAGCGGACACACAGATACGCAGTATTTT. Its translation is CASSTGTSGHTDTQYF.

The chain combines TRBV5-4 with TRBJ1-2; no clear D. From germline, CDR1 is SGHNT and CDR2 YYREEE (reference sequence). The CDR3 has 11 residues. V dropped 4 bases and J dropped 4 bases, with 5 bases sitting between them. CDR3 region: CASSLGYGYTF. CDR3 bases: TGTGCCAGCAGCCTAGGCTATGGCTACACCTTC.

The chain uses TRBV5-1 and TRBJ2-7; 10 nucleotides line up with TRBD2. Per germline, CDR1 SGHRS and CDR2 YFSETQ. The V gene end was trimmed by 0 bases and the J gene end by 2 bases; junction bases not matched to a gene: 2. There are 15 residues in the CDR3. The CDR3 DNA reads TGCGCCAGCAGCTTGGTTAGCGGGGGGCCCTACGAGCAGTACTTC. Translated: CASSLVSGGPYEQYF.

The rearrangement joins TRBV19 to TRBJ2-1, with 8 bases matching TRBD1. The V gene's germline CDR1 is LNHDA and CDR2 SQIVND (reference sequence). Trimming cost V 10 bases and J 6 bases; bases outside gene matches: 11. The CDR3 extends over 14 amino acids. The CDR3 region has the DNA TGTGCCACCTTACGACCGGGACAGGCCAATGAGCAGTTCTTC. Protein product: CATLRPGQANEQFF. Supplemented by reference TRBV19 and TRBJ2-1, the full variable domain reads DGGITQSPKYLFRKEGQNVTLSCEQNLNHDAMYWYRQDPGQGLRLIYYSQIVNDFQKGDIAEGYSVSREKKESFPLTVTSAQKNPTAFYLCATLRPGQANEQFFGPGTRLTVL.

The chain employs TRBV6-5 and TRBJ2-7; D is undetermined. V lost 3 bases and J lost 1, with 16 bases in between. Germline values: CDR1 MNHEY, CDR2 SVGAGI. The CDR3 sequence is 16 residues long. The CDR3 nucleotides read TGTGCCAGCAGTTATAGAGGTACCCTCACATCCTACGAGCAGTACTTC. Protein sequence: CASSYRGTLTSYEQYF.